Listed below are T cell receptor beta chains from one sample, sequenced in a study of sequential checkpoint blockade in melanoma. The protocol was immunoSEQ multiplex PCR, while the TCRdb copy is restricted to in-frame clones and leaves out a portion. Of some 10,000 clones listed, around three quarters were seen once; the top ten hold over 11%. Material: CD8+ T cells sorted from blood (inferred from file names), obtained from a patient given nivolumab and ipilimumab in sequence. The source is a human donor with melanoma. Each CDR3 is given with its conserved first and last residue. The order of the fields is D gene, clone size, J gene, V gene, CDR3 DNA, CDR3 protein. A D gene is named only where the DNA matches it firmly. Expanded clones are given a class, and other clones once, few, many or no size at all.

NA,NA,TRBJ1-2,TRBV5-1,TGCGCCAGCAGCTCAGGAGGTGGCTACACCTTC,CASSSGGGYTF
NA,few,TRBJ1-5,TRBV7-9,TGTGCCAGCAGCTTGGCGGGGGTTGGGGGCAATCAGCCCCAGCATTTT,CASSLAGVGGNQPQHF
TRBD2,NA,TRBJ2-2,TRBV28,TGTGCCAGCAGTTTATGGCGGGAGGGGAACACCGGGGAGCTGTTTTTT,CASSLWREGNTGELFF
NA,NA,TRBJ2-3,TRBV4-1,TGCGCCAGCAGCTATGACGGGGATACGCAGTATTTT,CASSYDGDTQYF
TRBD2,NA,TRBJ2-1,TRBV15,TGTGCCACCAGCCCAACAACTAGCGGGGAGTACAATGAGCAGTTCTTC,CATSPTTSGEYNEQFF
TRBD2,NA,TRBJ2-7,TRBV14,TGTGCCAGCAGCCAACTAACTAGCGGGGGCTCCTACGAGCAGTACTTC,CASSQLTSGGSYEQYF
NA,NA,TRBJ2-5,TRBV7-6,TGTGCCAGCAGCGCCCGCTTGGGCCGGGGGGAGACCCAGTACTTC,CASSARLGRGETQYF
NA,NA,TRBJ1-1,TRBV7-9,TGTGCCAGCAGCAACGACAGGCTGAACACTGAAGCTTTCTTT,CASSNDRLNTEAFF
TRBD2,NA,TRBJ2-1,TRBV2,TGTGCCAGCAGTTGGACTAGCGGGGGGAGGGACTCCTACAATGAGCAGTTCTTC,CASSWTSGGRDSYNEQFF
TRBD1,NA,TRBJ2-1,TRBV28,TGTGCCAGCAGCCCCCTCTCTCAGGGGGCGGCCTACAATGAGCAGTTCTTC,CASSPLSQGAAYNEQFF
NA,few,TRBJ2-1,TRBV9,TGTGCCAGCAGCGTAGGAGGGAGTGGAAATGAGCAGTTCTTC,CASSVGGSGNEQFF
TRBD1,NA,TRBJ2-1,TRBV27,TGTGCCAGCAGTTCGGGACAGGGGGCCGACAATGAGCAGTTCTTC,CASSSGQGADNEQFF
TRBD2,NA,TRBJ2-7,TRBV7-2,TGTGCCAGCAGCTTAGAGGTGCCGGGGGGGCACCCCTACGAGCAGTACTTC,CASSLEVPGGHPYEQYF
NA,few,TRBJ2-4,TRBV5-6,TGTGCCAGCAGCCTGACCAGGGGTATAGCCAAAAACATTCAGTACTTC,CASSLTRGIAKNIQYF
NA,NA,TRBJ1-6,TRBV9,TGTGCCAGCACCAGGGGAAGAAATTCACCCCTCCACTTT,CASTRGRNSPLHF
NA,once,TRBJ1-2,TRBV20-1,TGCAGTGTTCTAGGAGGTGGTGGCTACACCTTC,CSVLGGGGYTF
NA,NA,TRBJ2-1,TRBV4-1,TGCGCCAGCAGCCAACAACGTACCGGGAAGGAGCAGTTCTTC,CASSQQRTGKEQFF
TRBD1,NA,TRBJ1-2,TRBV27,TGTGCCAGCAGTCTACAGGGGGGAAACTATGGCTACACCTTC,CASSLQGGNYGYTF
TRBD2,once,TRBJ2-3,TRBV2,TGTGCCAGCCTCCTTTTAGCGGGGGGATTCACAGATACGCAGTATTTT,CASLLLAGGFTDTQYF
TRBD1,NA,TRBJ1-3,TRBV7-8,TGTGCCAGCAGCGGATCCGGGACAGGGGGTCCTGGAAACACCATATATTTT,CASSGSGTGGPGNTIYF
NA,few,TRBJ1-4,TRBV19,TGTGCCAGTCAATCTGCAGGGTGGGATGAAAAACTGTTTTTT,CASQSAGWDEKLFF
TRBD1,few,TRBJ1-4,TRBV19,TGTGCCACTCAGGGACAGGGAGCAACTAATGAAAAACTGTTTTTT,CATQGQGATNEKLFF
NA,NA,TRBJ2-1,TRBV11-3,TGTGCCAGCAGCTTCCGACTAGCCTACAATGAGCAGTTCTTC,CASSFRLAYNEQFF
NA,few,TRBJ2-1,TRBV7-9,TGTGCCAGCAGCTTAGAGGGGGACATTTATATCTACAATGAGCAGTTCTTC,CASSLEGDIYIYNEQFF
NA,NA,TRBJ1-5,TRBV4-1,TGCGCCAGCAGCCAAGCAGGGGCTAGCAATCAGCCCCAGCATTTT,CASSQAGASNQPQHF
TRBD2,few,TRBJ2-1,TRBV4-1,TGCGCCAGCAGCCAAGGGAGCGGGGGCTACAATGAGCAGTTCTTC,CASSQGSGGYNEQFF
NA,NA,TRBJ2-5,TRBV14,TGTGCCAGCAGCGTTTTGCAGGGGAACAACCAAGAGACCCAGTACTTC,CASSVLQGNNQETQYF
TRBD1,NA,TRBJ1-2,TRBV4-1,TGCGCCAGCAGCCAAGAACAAGGGGGCGGCTATGGCTACACCTTC,CASSQEQGGGYGYTF
TRBD2,NA,TRBJ2-1,TRBV6-4,TGTGCCAGCAGCCTAGCGGGGGAGTACAATGAGCAGTTCTTC,CASSLAGEYNEQFF
TRBD1,NA,TRBJ1-5,TRBV7-9,TGTGCCAGCAGCTTATCGGACAGGGGTAGCCAGCCCCAGCATTTT,CASSLSDRGSQPQHF
TRBD1,NA,TRBJ1-4,TRBV6-6,TGTGCCAGCAGCGCGACCAACAGGGGTACTAATGAAAAACTGTTTTTT,CASSATNRGTNEKLFF
TRBD2,NA,TRBJ2-6,TRBV27,TGTGCCAGCACGGGGGGGGACTATTCTGGGGCCAACGTCCTGACTTTC,CASTGGDYSGANVLTF
TRBD1,NA,TRBJ1-1,TRBV4-2,TGTGCCAGCAGCCAAGATGGGGACAGGAACACTGAAGCTTTCTTT,CASSQDGDRNTEAFF
TRBD1,NA,TRBJ2-5,TRBV6-1,TGTGCCAGCAGTGAGGGACAGGGGGCGGGAGAGACCCAGTACTTC,CASSEGQGAGETQYF
NA,NA,TRBJ1-4,TRBV12-5,TGTGCTAGTGGACACAAAACAACTAATGAAAAACTGTTTTTT,CASGHKTTNEKLFF
TRBD1,NA,TRBJ1-1,TRBV7-9,TGTGCCAGCAGCTTATATCAGGGGGCGAGCACTGAAGCTTTCTTT,CASSLYQGASTEAFF
NA,NA,TRBJ2-2,TRBV6-1,TGTGCCAGCAGTGAATCCGACACCGGGGAGCTGTTTTTT,CASSESDTGELFF
TRBD2,NA,TRBJ2-5,TRBV7-9,TGTGCCAGCAGTTCGGGACTAGCGGGAGTGGGGGAGACCCAGTACTTC,CASSSGLAGVGETQYF
TRBD2,NA,TRBJ2-3,TRBV5-1,TGCGCCAGCAGCTTGACTAGCGGGGGGGCCACAGATACGCAGTATTTT,CASSLTSGGATDTQYF
NA,NA,TRBJ1-2,TRBV6-4,TGTGCCAGCAGAGAAGGGCAGGAGGGTTATGGCTACACCTTC,CASREGQEGYGYTF
NA,NA,TRBJ2-1,TRBV7-2,TGTGCCAGCAGCTTAGGTCCCAGTCTTCCTTGGAATGAGCAGTTCTTC,CASSLGPSLPWNEQFF
TRBD1,NA,TRBJ1-2,TRBV6-1,TGTGCCAGCAGTGAAGAGGGGACAGGGGGGAATGGCTACACCTTC,CASSEEGTGGNGYTF
TRBD1,NA,TRBJ1-5,TRBV6-1,TGTGCCAGCAGTGATTGGGACAGGGGGACCAATCAGCCCCAGCATTTT,CASSDWDRGTNQPQHF
NA,NA,TRBJ1-6,TRBV5-1,TGCGCCAGCAGCTTGGCGGGAGGTTATTCACCCCTCCACTTT,CASSLAGGYSPLHF
NA,NA,TRBJ2-7,TRBV15,TGTGCCACCAGCAGAGGCACGGGACAATACGAGCAGTACTTC,CATSRGTGQYEQYF